Listed here is a single TCR beta chain. Its antigen is not identified. The data were obtained in a study of blood T cells in healthy people across ages. A second roughly 6 to 11 cycle PCR used barcoded and J-beta primers. Every sample gave at least 2.5 million paired-end reads containing CDR3. MiXCR, applied by TCRdb to the 5' RACE reads, yields one record per CDR3 protein. This table holds fewer than 700,000 distinct CDR3 sequences, less than 45% found once. Trimming removed 8 bases from V and 6 bases from J; junction bases left unmatched: 12. This CDR3 comprises 17 residues. Germline V gene sequence: CDR1 WNHNN, CDR2 SYGVQD (reference sequence). Study outcomes and limitations: The fall in TCR beta diversity per million T cells was roughly linear with age. Shifts in expanded clonotypes may have been confounded by donor CMV status, which was unknown.

Sequenced: blood. This TCR was sampled from a man of 80 years or more in good health. The chain has TRBV10-1 and TRBJ2-1; 14 bases line up with TRBD2. The CDR3 DNA is TGCGCCAGCGGCCGAACCCGGACTAGCGGGGGGTTCAATGAGCAGTTCTTC. Its protein product is CASGRTRTSGGFNEQFF.